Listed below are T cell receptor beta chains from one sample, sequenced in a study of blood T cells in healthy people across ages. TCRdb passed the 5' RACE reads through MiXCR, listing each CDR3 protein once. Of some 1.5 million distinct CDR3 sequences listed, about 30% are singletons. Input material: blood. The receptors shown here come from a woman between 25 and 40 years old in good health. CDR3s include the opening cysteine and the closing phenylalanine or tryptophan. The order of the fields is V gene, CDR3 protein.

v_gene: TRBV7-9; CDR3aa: CALGRQETQYF
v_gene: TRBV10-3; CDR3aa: CAIREGGEDEQYF
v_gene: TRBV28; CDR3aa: CASSLSAEDEQFF
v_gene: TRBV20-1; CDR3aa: CSTPGLPNTEAFF
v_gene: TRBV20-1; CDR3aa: CSARIAGGYNEQFF
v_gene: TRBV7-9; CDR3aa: CASSTTTYRGWNIQYF
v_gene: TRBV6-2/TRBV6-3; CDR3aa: CASSWGLGTRVEEQYF
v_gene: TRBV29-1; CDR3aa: CSAWGGMNTEAFF
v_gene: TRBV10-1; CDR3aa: CASSSGQVQETQYF
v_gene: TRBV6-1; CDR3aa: CASSGLEQGAPGELFF
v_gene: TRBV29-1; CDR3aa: CSVQREYEQYF
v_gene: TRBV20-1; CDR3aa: CSARTSGRDTQYF
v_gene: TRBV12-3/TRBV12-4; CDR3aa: CASRGSGRLETQYF
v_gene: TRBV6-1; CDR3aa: CASSEEAGIGGYTF
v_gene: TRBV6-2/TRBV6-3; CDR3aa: CASRLNTGAPYNEQFF
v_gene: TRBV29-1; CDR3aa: CSVGQPGGEQYF
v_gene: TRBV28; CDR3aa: CASSLAGQWNTEAFF
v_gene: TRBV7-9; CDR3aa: CAIDLTANTEAFF
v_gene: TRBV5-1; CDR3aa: CASSLLTGGTYEQYF
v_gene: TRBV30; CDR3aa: CAWRQGDNGAQPQHF
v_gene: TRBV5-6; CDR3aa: CASSPGLAGGQKTQYF
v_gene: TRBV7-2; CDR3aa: CASGEGTGETQYF
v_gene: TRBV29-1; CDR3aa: CSVAMVRADYEQYF
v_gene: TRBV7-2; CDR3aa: CASSLRDRGRDNGYTF
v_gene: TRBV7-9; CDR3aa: CASSLKAVSQETQYF
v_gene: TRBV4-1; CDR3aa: CASSQYQGYEQYF
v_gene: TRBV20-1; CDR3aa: CSARNIYEQYF
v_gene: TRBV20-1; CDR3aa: CSARVEGAGDTQYF
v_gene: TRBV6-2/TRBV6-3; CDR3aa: CASRREPRETQYF
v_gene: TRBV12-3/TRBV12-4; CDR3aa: CASSVDRSRAFF
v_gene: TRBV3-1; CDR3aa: CAGSRSQGNPAYEQYF
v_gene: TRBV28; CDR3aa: CASSLPGTGVEETQYF
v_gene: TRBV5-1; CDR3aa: CASSLEFGEISTEAFF
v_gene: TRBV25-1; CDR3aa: CASSASRGSHGYTF
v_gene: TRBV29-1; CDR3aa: CSVEDPAGGSYEQYF
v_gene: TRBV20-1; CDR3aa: CGANPGQGTETQYF